This T cell receptor (beta chain) is drawn from a study of T cell clonality in common variable immunodeficiency. Study results and caveats: The cause of increased CVID clonality remains unclear without subpopulation sequencing.

Method: immunoSEQ multiplex PCR; TCRdb's copy keeps in-frame clones and lacks some. This sample has about 50,000 clones, each found more than once. This clone was recorded a few times. The antigen remains undetermined. A much larger clone differs from this one at a single base, so this may be a read error. With the read ending 3 residues before the CDR3 end, the germline J gene is used to fill in that end. The CDR3 loop spans 15 amino acids. The J segment lost 3 bases and the V segment lost 1 base, leaving 3 bases of the junction unmatched. Germline CDR1 and CDR2: SGHAT and FQDESV (reference sequence).

The TCR comes from a person aged 18 to 75 in good health. The chain couples TRBV11-1 to TRBJ2-7; 10 bases are shared with TRBD2. The specimen sequenced was peripheral blood mononuclear cells. Incomplete CDR3 DNA: TGTGCCAGCAGCTTAGGAGCTAGCGGGAGCTACGAG. Encoded protein: CASSLGASGSYE. The full CDR3 is CASSLGASGSYEQYF.